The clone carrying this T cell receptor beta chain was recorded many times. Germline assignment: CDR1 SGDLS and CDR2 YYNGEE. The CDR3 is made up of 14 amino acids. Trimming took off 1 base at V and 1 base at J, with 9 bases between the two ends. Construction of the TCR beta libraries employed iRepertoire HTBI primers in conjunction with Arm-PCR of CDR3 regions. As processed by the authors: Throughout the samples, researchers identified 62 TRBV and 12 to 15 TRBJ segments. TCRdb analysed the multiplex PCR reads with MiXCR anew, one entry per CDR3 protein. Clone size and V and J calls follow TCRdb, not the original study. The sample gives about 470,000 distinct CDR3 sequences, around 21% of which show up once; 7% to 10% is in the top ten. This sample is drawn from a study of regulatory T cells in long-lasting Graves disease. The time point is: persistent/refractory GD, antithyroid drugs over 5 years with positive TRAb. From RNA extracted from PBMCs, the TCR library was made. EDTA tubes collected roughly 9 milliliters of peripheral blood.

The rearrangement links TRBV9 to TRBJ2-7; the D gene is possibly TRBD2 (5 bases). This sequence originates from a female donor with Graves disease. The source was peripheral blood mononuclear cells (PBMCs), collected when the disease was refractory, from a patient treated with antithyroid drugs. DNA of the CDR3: TGTGCCAGCAGCGTATCTGGCGGGTCCTACGAGCAGTACTTC. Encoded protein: CASSVSGGSYEQYF.